This entry describes one TCR beta chain. No antigen is known for it. This sample is drawn from a study of T-cell memory formation after mild COVID-19. Study-wide context: TCR clustering was largely donor specific.

One entry per CDR3 protein, called by TCRdb with MiXCR from the 5' RACE reads. Of 470,000 or so distinct CDR3 sequences in the sample, around 17% were seen once. Overall study findings and caveats: Whether day 37 second-wave clones are SARS-CoV-2-specific was not confirmed.

Trimming cost V 3 bases and J 4 bases, with 8 bases left between them. This CDR3 has 12 amino acids. Germline V lookup: CDR1 DFQATT, CDR2 SNEGSKA (reference sequence). The material sequenced was PBMCs or a T cell subset sorted from them (not recorded which). The chain is built from TRBV20-1 and TRBJ2-3; D remains ambiguous. The TCR was taken from a man between 18 and 29 years old who had mild COVID-19 (a few samples of this study predate the infection). Cell type and time point are not known. The CDR3 bases are TGCAGTGCTAGTAAGGCTTCAGATACGCAGTATTTT. It is translated as CSASKASDTQYF.